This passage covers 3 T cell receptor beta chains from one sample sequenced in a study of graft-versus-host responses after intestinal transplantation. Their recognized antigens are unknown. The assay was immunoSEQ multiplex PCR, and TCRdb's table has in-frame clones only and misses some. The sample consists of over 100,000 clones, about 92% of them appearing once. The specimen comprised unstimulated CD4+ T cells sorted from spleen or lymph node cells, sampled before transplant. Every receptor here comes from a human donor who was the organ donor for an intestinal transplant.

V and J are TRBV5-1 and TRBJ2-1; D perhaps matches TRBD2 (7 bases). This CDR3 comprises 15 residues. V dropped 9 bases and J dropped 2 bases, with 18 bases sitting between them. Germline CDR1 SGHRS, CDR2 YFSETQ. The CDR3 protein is CANRQAGGAYNEQFF. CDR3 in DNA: TGCGCCAACAGACAGGCTGGGGGGGCCTACAATGAGCAGTTCTTC.

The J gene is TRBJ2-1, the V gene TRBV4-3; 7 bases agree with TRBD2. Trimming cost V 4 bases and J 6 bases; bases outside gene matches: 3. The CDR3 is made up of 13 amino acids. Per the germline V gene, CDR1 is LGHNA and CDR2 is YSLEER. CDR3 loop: CASSLAGRNEQFF. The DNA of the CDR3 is TGCGCCAGCAGCCTAGCGGGCCGCAATGAGCAGTTCTTC.

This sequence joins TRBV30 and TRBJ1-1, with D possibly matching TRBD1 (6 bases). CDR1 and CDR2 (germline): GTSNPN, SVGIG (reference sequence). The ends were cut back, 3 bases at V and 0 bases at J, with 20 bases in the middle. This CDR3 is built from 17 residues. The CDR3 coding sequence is TGTGCCTGGAGGGGTAATTACTTTGGACAGTTGAACACTGAAGCTTTCTTT. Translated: CAWRGNYFGQLNTEAFF.